These 24 T cell receptor beta chains originate from one sample sequenced in a study of T cell repertoires in cytomegalovirus infection. TCRdb reprocessed the reads with MiXCR, giving one entry per CDR3 protein. The sample shows almost 550,000 distinct CDR3 sequences, 15% to 20% of them seen only once. Sequencing input: CD8+ T cells from PBMCs. Receptors were obtained from a human donor in good health (CMV status not recorded). Some clones in this sample may be carry-over from other donors' samples.

This clonotype was detected ten times or more. The V call is TRBV12-3 or TRBV12-4, the J call TRBJ1-1; TRBD1 aligns across 10 bases. Germline trimming cut 5 bases from V and 4 bases from J; bases unmatched to any gene: 7. The CDR3 runs 15 residues. CDR3 region: CASSAGTGAPTEAFF. The DNA for the CDR3 is TGTGCCAGCAGTGCCGGGACAGGGGCCCCCACTGAAGCTTTCTTT.

This clonotype was detected ten times or more. The chain has TRBV4-1 and TRBJ1-5, with 8 bases aligning to TRBD1. CDR1 MGHRA and CDR2 YSYEKL come from the germline V gene. There are 17 residues in the CDR3. The V segment lost 1 base and the J segment 0 bases; nucleotides outside the gene matches: 5. The CDR3 spells CASSQGPTGVSNQPQHF. DNA of the CDR3: TGCGCCAGCAGCCAAGGTCCGACAGGGGTTAGCAATCAGCCCCAGCATTTT.

This clonotype was picked up many times. The rearrangement joins TRBV12-3 or TRBV12-4 to TRBJ2-1; 8 bases map to TRBD2. The CDR3 covers 16 residues. V trimming: 5 bases; J trimming: 7 bases; junction bases outside the gene matches: 13. CDR3 coding DNA: TGTGCCAGCAGTGTAATGGTGCGGGAGGTGGGAAATGAGCAGTTCTTC. Translated: CASSVMVREVGNEQFF.

At least ten counts were recorded for this clonotype. This chain links TRBV12-3 or TRBV12-4 with TRBJ1-2, with D unresolved. This CDR3 has 14 residues. Trimming left V 11 bases short and J 2 bases short, with 18 bases between. CDR3 loop: CAVTALWPNYGYTF. CDR3 nucleotide sequence: TGTGCCGTCACGGCCCTATGGCCAAACTATGGCTACACCTTC.

This clonotype appeared a few times. CDR3 sequence (DNA): TGTGCCAGCAGCGTAGCTCAGGTTGATGGCTACACCTTC. As protein: CASSVAQVDGYTF. The chain uses TRBV9 and TRBJ1-2; D gene uncertain. The V gene's germline CDR1 is SGDLS and CDR2 YYNGEE. Trimming removed 0 bases at V and 6 bases at J, with 9 bases between. CDR3 length equals 13 residues. The full variable domain, its missing parts supplied by reference TRBV9 and TRBJ1-2, is DSGVTQTPKHLITATGQRVTLRCSPRSGDLSVYWYQQSLDQGLQFLIQYYNGEERAKGNILERFSAQQFPDLHSELNLSSLELGDSALYFCASSVAQVDGYTFGSGTRLTVV.

This clonotype was counted ten times or more. The chain joins TRBV7-6 to TRBJ2-2; 9 bases fit TRBD1. Per the germline V gene, CDR1 is SGHVS and CDR2 is FNYEAQ. This CDR3 comprises 15 residues. The ends lost 4 bases at V and 5 bases at J; junction bases unmatched: 5. The CDR3 protein is CASSSGTGMTGELFF. In nucleotides, the CDR3 is TGTGCCAGCAGCTCCGGGACAGGGATGACCGGGGAGCTGTTTTTT.

This clonotype has more than one count but fewer than ten. V gene TRBV9 combines with J gene TRBJ1-2, with D uncertain. Looked up from germline, CDR1 is SGDLS and CDR2 is YYNGEE. This CDR3 has 14 amino acids. With 0 bases removed from V and 6 bases from J, the gap between germline ends came to 12 bases. The CDR3 loop reads CASSVEGSSDGYTF. For the CDR3, the DNA is TGTGCCAGCAGCGTAGAGGGCAGCTCGGATGGCTACACCTTC.

Many counts were recorded for this clonotype. The CDR3 DNA reads as TGTGCCAGCAGCTTAAATGTGGAGCGAAGTGAGCAGTTCTTC. This codes for CASSLNVERSEQFF. This rearrangement joins TRBV7-3 to TRBJ2-1, with D uncertain. CDR3 size: 14 residues. Per the germline V gene, CDR1 is SGHTA and CDR2 is FQGTGA. Trimming pared 1 base from V and 9 bases from J, leaving 13 bases between.

This clonotype was recorded many times. The gene calls are TRBV27 and TRBJ2-7; D is ambiguous. Per germline, CDR1 MNHEY and CDR2 SMNVEV (reference sequence). Trimming stripped 6 bases from V and 2 bases from J, with 11 bases between. The CDR3 has 13 amino acids. The CDR3 sequence is CASSLGLTYEQYF. The CDR3 DNA follows: TGTGCCAGCAGCTTAGGGCTTACCTACGAGCAGTACTTC.

The V and J genes are TRBV6-8 and TRBJ1-1; 7 bases fit TRBD1. V lost 2 bases, J lost 11 bases, and 5 bases stayed unmatched. CDR1 and CDR2 from the germline V gene are MNHGY and SAAAGT. This CDR3 comprises 12 residues. CDR3 in amino acids: CASSYLGQMAFF. As DNA, the CDR3 is TGTGCCAGCAGTTACCTGGGACAGATGGCTTTCTTT.

This clonotype was detected ten times or more. The chain employs TRBV7-8 and TRBJ2-7, with D maybe TRBD1 (6 bases). Germline V gene lookup returns CDR1 SGHVS and CDR2 FQNEAQ. The CDR3 has 15 residues. The V gene lost 3 bases and the J gene lost 0 bases, with 12 bases spanning the gap. CDR3 nucleotide sequence: TGTGCCAGCAGCTTCTTGGGGGCTAGCTCCTACGAGCAGTACTTC. Translated: CASSFLGASSYEQYF.

This clonotype was found a few times. V gene TRBV2 combines with J gene TRBJ1-1; no clear D gene. Germline assignment: CDR1 SNHLY and CDR2 FYNNEI. This CDR3 region has 12 residues. Between the trimmed V and J ends, which lost 4 bases and 2 bases, there was a span of 5 bases. The DNA for the CDR3 is TGTGCCAGCAGTGGGACCAACACTGAAGCTTTCTTT. This translates into CASSGTNTEAFF. The whole variable domain, filled in from reference TRBV2 and TRBJ1-1, reads EPEVTQTPSHQVTQMGQEVILRCVPISNHLYFYWYRQILGQKVEFLVSFYNNEISEKSEIFDDQFSVERPDGSNFTLKIRSTKLEDSAMYFCASSGTNTEAFFGQGTRLTVV.

The J gene is TRBJ1-1, the V gene TRBV5-1; a possible D gene is TRBD1 (5 bases). V lost 1 base and J lost 5, with 12 bases in between. This CDR3 is 14 amino acids long. CDR1 and CDR2 (germline): SGHRS, YFSETQ. CDR3 DNA sequence: TGCGCCAGCAGCTTGTCCAGGGCGGGAACTGAAGCTTTCTTT. Its translation is CASSLSRAGTEAFF.

There are many counts of this clonotype. The chain is built from TRBV28 and TRBJ1-2; 7 bases are shared with TRBD1. The CDR3 has 16 residues. J lost 0 bases, V lost 7 bases, and 11 bases had no gene match. Germline values: CDR1 MDHEN, CDR2 SYDVKM. CDR3 residues: CASTARGDRANYGYTF. The DNA for the CDR3 is TGTGCCAGCACCGCCCGAGGGGACAGAGCTAACTATGGCTACACCTTC.

The chain recombines TRBV27 with TRBJ2-7, with D uncertain. The V end lost 5 bases, the J end lost 2 bases, and 7 bases lay between the germline ends. CDR3 length equals 12 residues. The germline gives CDR1 MNHEY, CDR2 SMNVEV (reference sequence). Written as DNA, the CDR3 is TGTGCCAGCAGTACTAACCCCTACGAGCAGTACTTC. This codes for CASSTNPYEQYF.

The V gene is TRBV5-1, the J gene TRBJ1-1, with 10 bases matching TRBD1. Germline CDR1 reads SGHRS; CDR2 reads YFSETQ. This CDR3 spans 17 amino acids. Trimming removed 4 bases from V and 0 bases from J; junction bases left unmatched: 9. As DNA, the CDR3 is TGCGCCAGCAGCACGGGACAGGGGAGGTTAGTGAACACTGAAGCTTTCTTT. This gives the protein CASSTGQGRLVNTEAFF.

The chain is built from TRBV5-1 and TRBJ1-6; D remains ambiguous. Looked up from germline, CDR1 is SGHRS and CDR2 is YFSETQ. The CDR3 has 10 amino acids. V was shortened by 5 bases and J by 7 bases, with 1 base between the two germline ends. DNA of the CDR3: TGCGCCAGCAGAAATTCACCCCTCCACTTT. This sequence encodes CASRNSPLHF.

This clonotype was observed a handful of times. The V gene is TRBV27, the J gene TRBJ2-7, with TRBD1 matching 7 bases. With V trimmed by 6 bases and J by 0 bases, 5 bases remained unmatched. The CDR3 runs 14 residues. CDR1 is MNHEY, CDR2 SMNVEV, per germline (reference sequence). CDR3 sequence reads: CASSLGTDSYEQYF. CDR3 sequence (DNA): TGTGCCAGCAGCCTTGGGACAGACTCCTACGAGCAGTACTTC.

This clonotype occurred a few times. The J gene is TRBJ1-1, the V gene TRBV2; D is possibly TRBD1 (5 bases). V gave up 0 bases and J gave up 6 bases, with 14 bases separating them. CDR1 is SNHLY and CDR2 is FYNNEI in the germline V gene. The CDR3 totals 15 residues. The CDR3, as DNA: TGTGCCAGCAGTGAAGCGCTTTGGGGAGGGGCTGAAGCTTTCTTT. It specifies CASSEALWGGAEAFF.

The V call is TRBV4-2, the J call TRBJ2-3, with a possible D match to TRBD2 (6 bases). From germline, CDR1 is LGHNA and CDR2 YNFKEQ. The CDR3 extends over 15 amino acids. Trimming stripped 6 bases from V and 1 base from J, with 14 bases between. This chain's CDR3 is CASRHEWRGTDTQYF. The CDR3, as DNA: TGTGCCAGCAGGCATGAATGGAGGGGCACAGATACGCAGTATTTT.

This clonotype was detected ten times or more. This chain connects TRBV7-9 to TRBJ2-2; D uncertain. This CDR3 has 12 residues. Per the germline V gene, CDR1 is SEHNR and CDR2 is FQNEAQ (reference sequence). V was cut by 7 bases and J by 6 bases, with 9 bases left in between. The CDR3 reads CASTWTAGELFF. CDR3 sequence (DNA): TGTGCCAGCACCTGGACGGCCGGGGAGCTGTTTTTT.

This clonotype appeared a few times. The rearrangement uses TRBV12-5 and TRBJ2-1; 7 bases match TRBD2. This CDR3 region has 14 residues. The junction had 4 bases not matched to a gene; V was cut back by 6 bases and J by 2 bases. CDR1 is LGHNT, CDR2 FRNRAP, per germline. The CDR3 bases are TGTGCTAGTGGCAAGAGCGGGACCTACAATGAGCAGTTCTTC. Translation gives CASGKSGTYNEQFF.

DNA for the CDR3: TGCAGCGTTGCCGGGGGAGGAAGGCCCTTCAATGAGCAGTTCTTC. Its protein product is CSVAGGGRPFNEQFF. The chain employs TRBV29-1 and TRBJ2-1; D is perhaps TRBD2 (6 bases). There are 15 residues in the CDR3. The germline V and J ends were trimmed by 4 bases and 6 bases, with 19 bases remaining between them. The V gene's germline CDR1 is SQVTM and CDR2 ANQGSEA.

This rearrangement joins TRBV12-3 or TRBV12-4 to TRBJ1-2, with D possibly being TRBD1 (6 bases). The V end was cut by 8 bases, the J end by 4 bases, with 17 bases between. This CDR3 contains 14 residues. The CDR3 nucleotides read TGTGCCAGCGATGGCTTACAGGGAGTCTATGGCTACACCTTC. Translated: CASDGLQGVYGYTF.